This entry lists 15 T cell receptor beta chains sequenced from one sample in a study of PD-L1 blockade in urothelial cancer. Using immunoSEQ multiplex PCR, the repertoire was profiled, and TCRdb retains in-frame clones only, with some absent. The sample carries about 84,000 clones, over 90% recorded once. Sample: PBMCs, taken around atezolizumab (anti-PD-L1) treatment. These receptors came from a man aged 55-75 years with urothelial cancer.

The chain employs TRBV29-1 and TRBJ1-1, with unresolved D. This CDR3 is built from 11 residues. Germline V gene data show CDR1 as SQVTM and CDR2 as ANQGSEA. The V and J ends lost 8 bases and 11 bases respectively, with 18 bases between them. DNA of the CDR3: TGCAGCTCAAGGGTCAGCAGGAGGGCTTTCTTT. Translating gives CSSRVSRRAFF.

The V and J genes are TRBV2 and TRBJ2-3; 16 positions match TRBD2. This CDR3 has 16 residues. The V gene end was trimmed by 6 bases and the J gene end by 4 bases; junction bases not matched to a gene: 4. Germline CDR1 SNHLY, CDR2 FYNNEI. The CDR3 sequence is CASSAGTSGRADTQYF. In DNA form, the CDR3 reads TGTGCCAGCAGCGCCGGGACTAGCGGGAGGGCAGATACGCAGTATTTT.

The V call is TRBV4-1, the J call TRBJ1-1; possible D gene TRBD1, 6 bases. Per germline, CDR1 MGHRA and CDR2 YSYEKL. Trimming took 2 bases from V and 1 from J, leaving 14 bases between them. This CDR3 contains 16 residues. In nucleotides, the CDR3 is TGCGCCAGCAGCCAAAATCCGGGACAAGCGAACACTGAAGCTTTCTTT. This sequence encodes CASSQNPGQANTEAFF.

The rearrangement links TRBV18 to TRBJ1-1, with 8 bases matching TRBD1. The CDR3 covers 16 residues. Germline V gene sequence: CDR1 KGHSH, CDR2 LQKENI. With 3 bases clipped from V and 2 bases from J, the junction kept 8 bases outside the gene matches. This CDR3 is CASSPSFQGANTEAFF. The CDR3 nucleotides are TGTGCCAGCTCACCCTCATTCCAGGGGGCAAACACTGAAGCTTTCTTT.

The chain employs TRBV10-3 and TRBJ2-3; D perhaps matches TRBD1 (6 bases). V lost 4 bases to trimming and J lost 3 bases, with 11 bases between them. The CDR3 extends over 14 amino acids. CDR1 and CDR2 (germline): ENHRY, SYGVKD. The CDR3 coding sequence is TGTGCCATCAGTGCGGACAGAACGACAGATACGCAGTATTTT. Translated: CAISADRTTDTQYF.

The chain couples TRBV28 to TRBJ2-5; D may be TRBD1 (6 bases). Germline CDR1 MDHEN, CDR2 SYDVKM. This CDR3 has 16 residues. V lost 2 bases and J 2 bases, leaving 15 bases between the germline ends. The CDR3 sequence is CASSLIARGVQETQYF. CDR3 coding DNA: TGTGCCAGCAGTTTAATCGCCAGGGGTGTACAAGAGACCCAGTACTTC.

The chain recombines TRBV5-1 with TRBJ2-3, with TRBD1 as a possible D gene (5 bases). Germline CDR1 reads SGHRS; CDR2 reads YFSETQ. The CDR3 consists of 15 residues. Trimming took off 0 bases at V and 4 bases at J, with 12 bases between the two ends. The CDR3 is CASSLGGATADTQYF. CDR3 coding DNA: TGCGCCAGCAGCTTGGGGGGCGCGACGGCAGATACGCAGTATTTT.

This chain uses TRBV2 with TRBJ2-7; 13 nucleotides align to TRBD2. Trimming cost V 6 bases and J 1 base; bases outside gene matches: 3. The CDR3 totals 15 residues. Germline CDR1 and CDR2: SNHLY and FYNNEI. The CDR3 here is CASRVGLAGSYEQYF. The CDR3 DNA is TGTGCCAGCAGGGTGGGACTAGCGGGATCCTACGAGCAGTACTTC.

The chain employs TRBV6-8 and TRBJ1-2; the match to TRBD1 covers 7 bases. The junction had 17 bases not matched to a gene; V was cut back by 0 bases and J by 4 bases. Germline values: CDR1 MNHGY, CDR2 SAAAGT. CDR3 length: 19 amino acids. CDR3: CASSYSRAEGTERFYGYTF. CDR3 nucleotide sequence: TGTGCCAGCAGTTACTCCAGAGCAGAAGGGACAGAGCGCTTCTATGGCTACACCTTC.

This clone occurred once. The rearrangement joins TRBV28 to TRBJ2-3; D remains unclear. This CDR3 contains 14 residues. Trimming took off 6 bases at V and 2 bases at J, with 12 bases between the two ends. Germline loops: CDR1 MDHEN, CDR2 SYDVKM. DNA of the CDR3: TGTGCCAGCAGCCCCTTACAGCCCACAGATACGCAGTATTTT. It translates to CASSPLQPTDTQYF.

The rearrangement uses TRBV7-3 and TRBJ2-5, with a tentative D call TRBD1 (5 bases). The CDR3 extends over 14 amino acids. Trimming took off 5 bases at V and 4 bases at J, with 14 bases between the two ends. Germline assignment: CDR1 SGHTA and CDR2 FQGTGA. CDR3 region: CASSPFVGAETQYF. The CDR3, as DNA: TGTGCCAGCAGCCCATTCGTTGGGGCAGAGACCCAGTACTTC.

This chain connects TRBV9 to TRBJ2-3; a possible D gene is TRBD2 (6 bases). Germline-derived CDR1 and CDR2 are SGDLS and YYNGEE. V dropped 2 bases and J dropped 11 bases, with 15 bases sitting between them. This CDR3 comprises 13 residues. CDR3 protein: CASSVFSSGEQYF. The CDR3 bases are TGTGCCAGCAGCGTTTTTAGTTCGGGGGAGCAGTATTTT. Based on the CDR3 plus reference TRBV9 and TRBJ2-3, the full variable domain is DSGVTQTPKHLITATGQRVTLRCSPRSGDLSVYWYQQSLDQGLQFLIQYYNGEERAKGNILERFSAQQFPDLHSELNLSSLELGDSALYFCASSVFSSGEQYFGPGTRLTVL.

The V and J genes are TRBV15 and TRBJ2-7; no definite D call. CDR3 size: 13 residues. Trimming took 0 bases from V and 2 from J, leaving 5 bases between them. The V gene's germline CDR1 is LNHNV and CDR2 YYDKDF (reference sequence). The CDR3 DNA reads as TGTGCCACCAGCAGAGACAGGACCTACGAGCAGTACTTC. Amino acid sequence: CATSRDRTYEQYF.

This sequence joins TRBV7-2 and TRBJ1-3; D not certain. This CDR3 is 17 amino acids long. Between the trimmed V and J ends, which lost 0 bases and 0 bases, there was a span of 12 bases. From germline, CDR1 is SGHTA and CDR2 FQGNSA. This chain's CDR3 is CASSLARGLSSGNTIYF. Written as DNA, the CDR3 is TGTGCCAGCAGCTTAGCCCGGGGTCTGAGCTCTGGAAACACCATATATTTT.

A few counts support this clone. The CDR3 nucleotides are TGCAGCGTTGGCCGGGGGGGGAATGAGCAGTTCTTC. Translated, it gives CSVGRGGNEQFF. The chain uses TRBV29-1 and TRBJ2-1; 8 bases align to TRBD2. The germline CDR1 and CDR2 sequences are SQVTM and ANQGSEA. CDR3 length: 12 residues. V dropped 4 bases and J dropped 7; count of bases not matched to a gene: 3.